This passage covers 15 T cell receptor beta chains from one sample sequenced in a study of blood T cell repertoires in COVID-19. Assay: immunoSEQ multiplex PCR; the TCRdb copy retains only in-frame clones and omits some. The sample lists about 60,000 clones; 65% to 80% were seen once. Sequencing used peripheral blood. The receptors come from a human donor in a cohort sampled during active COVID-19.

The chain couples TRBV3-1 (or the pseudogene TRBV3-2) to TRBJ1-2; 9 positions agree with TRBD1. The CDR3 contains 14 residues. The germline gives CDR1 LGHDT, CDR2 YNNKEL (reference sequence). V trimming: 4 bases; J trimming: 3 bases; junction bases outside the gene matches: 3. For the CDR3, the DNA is TGTGCCAGCAGCCGGGACAGGGTGGACTATGGCTACACCTTC. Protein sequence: CASSRDRVDYGYTF.

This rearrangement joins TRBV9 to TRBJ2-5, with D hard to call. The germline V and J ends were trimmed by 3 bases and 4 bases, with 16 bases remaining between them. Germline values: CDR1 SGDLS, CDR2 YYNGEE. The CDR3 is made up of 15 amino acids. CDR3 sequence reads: CASSAPLFGLETQYF. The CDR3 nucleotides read TGTGCCAGCAGCGCCCCCCTCTTTGGCTTAGAGACCCAGTACTTC.

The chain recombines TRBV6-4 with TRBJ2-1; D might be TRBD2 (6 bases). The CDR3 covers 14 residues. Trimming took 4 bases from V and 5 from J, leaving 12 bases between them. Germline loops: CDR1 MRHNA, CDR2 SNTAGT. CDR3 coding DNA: TGTGCCAGCAGTGCGGCTAGCGAAAACAATGAGCAGTTCTTC. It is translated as CASSAASENNEQFF.

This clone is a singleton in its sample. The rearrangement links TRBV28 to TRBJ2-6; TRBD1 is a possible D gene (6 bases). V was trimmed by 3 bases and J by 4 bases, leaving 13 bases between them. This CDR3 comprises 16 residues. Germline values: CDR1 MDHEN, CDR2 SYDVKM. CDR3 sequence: CASSFSLGAGANVLTF. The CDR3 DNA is TGTGCCAGCAGTTTTTCTTTGGGGGCCGGGGCCAACGTCCTGACTTTC. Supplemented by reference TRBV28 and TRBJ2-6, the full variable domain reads DVKVTQSSRYLVKRTGEKVFLECVQDMDHENMFWYRQDPGLGLRLIYFSYDVKMKEKGDIPEGYSVSREKKERFSLILESASTNQTSMYLCASSFSLGAGANVLTFGAGSRLTVL.

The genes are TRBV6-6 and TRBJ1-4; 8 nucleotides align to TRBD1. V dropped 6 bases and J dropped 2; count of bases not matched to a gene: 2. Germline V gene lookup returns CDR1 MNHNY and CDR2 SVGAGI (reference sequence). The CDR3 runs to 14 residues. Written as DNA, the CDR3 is TGTGCCAGCAGGCGACAGGGGACTAATGAAAAACTGTTTTTT. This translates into CASRRQGTNEKLFF.

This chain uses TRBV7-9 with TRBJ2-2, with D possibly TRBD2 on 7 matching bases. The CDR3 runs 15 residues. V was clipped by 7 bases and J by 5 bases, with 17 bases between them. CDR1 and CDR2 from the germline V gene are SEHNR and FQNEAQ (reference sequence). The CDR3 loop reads CASNLLRGRTGELFF. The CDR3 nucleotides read TGTGCCAGCAACCTTTTGCGGGGGCGGACCGGGGAGCTGTTTTTT.

This chain's CDR3 is CASSDGGPTDTQYF. CDR3 sequence (DNA): TGCGCCAGCAGCGATGGAGGGCCAACAGATACGCAGTATTTT. V is TRBV5-1 and J is TRBJ2-3; D possibly corresponds to TRBD2 (6 bases). The germline gives CDR1 SGHRS, CDR2 YFSETQ. The germline V and J ends were trimmed by 4 bases and 3 bases, with 12 bases remaining between them. CDR3 length equals 14 residues.

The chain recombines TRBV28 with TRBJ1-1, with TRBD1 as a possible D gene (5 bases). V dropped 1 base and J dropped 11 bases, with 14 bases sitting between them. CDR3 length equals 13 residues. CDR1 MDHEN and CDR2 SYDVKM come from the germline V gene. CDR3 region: CASSLSARVRAFF. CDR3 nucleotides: TGTGCCAGCAGTTTATCTGCCAGGGTTAGGGCTTTCTTT.

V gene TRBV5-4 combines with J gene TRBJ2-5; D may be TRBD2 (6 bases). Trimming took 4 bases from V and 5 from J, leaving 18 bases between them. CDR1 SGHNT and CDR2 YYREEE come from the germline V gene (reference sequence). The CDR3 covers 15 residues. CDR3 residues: CASSPITGGRETQYF. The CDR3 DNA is TGTGCCAGCAGCCCCATCACCGGGGGAAGGGAGACCCAGTACTTC.

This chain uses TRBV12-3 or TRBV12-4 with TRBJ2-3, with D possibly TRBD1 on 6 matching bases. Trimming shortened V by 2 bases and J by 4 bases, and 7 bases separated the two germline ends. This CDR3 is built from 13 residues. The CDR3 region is CASSLYRADTQYF. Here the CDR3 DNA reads TGTGCCAGCAGTTTATACAGGGCAGATACGCAGTATTTT.

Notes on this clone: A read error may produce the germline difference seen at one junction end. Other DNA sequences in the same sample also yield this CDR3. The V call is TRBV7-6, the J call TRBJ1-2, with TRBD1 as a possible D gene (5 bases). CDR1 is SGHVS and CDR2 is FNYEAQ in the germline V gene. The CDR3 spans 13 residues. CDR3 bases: TGTGCCAGCAGCTTATCAGCAGGGAATGGCTATACCTTC. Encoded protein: CASSLSAGNGYTF.

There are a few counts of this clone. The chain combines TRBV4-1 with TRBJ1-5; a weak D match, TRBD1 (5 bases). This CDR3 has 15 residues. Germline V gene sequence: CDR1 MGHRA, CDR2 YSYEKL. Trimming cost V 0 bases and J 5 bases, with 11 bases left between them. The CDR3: CASSQDRSGDQPQHF. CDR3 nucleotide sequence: TGCGCCAGCAGCCAAGATCGGTCGGGGGATCAGCCCCAGCATTTT.

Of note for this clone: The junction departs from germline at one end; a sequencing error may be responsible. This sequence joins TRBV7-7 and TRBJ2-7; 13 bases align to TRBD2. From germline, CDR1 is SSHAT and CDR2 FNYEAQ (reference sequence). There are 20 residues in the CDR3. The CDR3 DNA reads TGTGCTAGCAGCTTCTCCCGACTAGCGGGAGGCGTATTTCCTACCTACGAGCAGTACTTC. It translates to CASSFSRLAGGVFPTYEQYF.

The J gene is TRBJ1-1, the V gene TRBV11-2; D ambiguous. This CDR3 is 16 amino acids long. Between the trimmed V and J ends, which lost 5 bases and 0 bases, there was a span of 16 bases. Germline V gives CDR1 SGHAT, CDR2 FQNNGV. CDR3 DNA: TGTGCCAGCAGCCGGTCTGTGGGCTCGGTGAACACTGAAGCTTTCTTT. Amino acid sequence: CASSRSVGSVNTEAFF.

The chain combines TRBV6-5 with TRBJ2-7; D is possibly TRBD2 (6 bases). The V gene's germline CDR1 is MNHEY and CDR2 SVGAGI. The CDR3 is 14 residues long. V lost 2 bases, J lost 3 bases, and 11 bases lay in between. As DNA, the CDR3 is TGTGCCAGCAGTTACAGGCGGGGTCTCTACGAGCAGTACTTC. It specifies CASSYRRGLYEQYF.